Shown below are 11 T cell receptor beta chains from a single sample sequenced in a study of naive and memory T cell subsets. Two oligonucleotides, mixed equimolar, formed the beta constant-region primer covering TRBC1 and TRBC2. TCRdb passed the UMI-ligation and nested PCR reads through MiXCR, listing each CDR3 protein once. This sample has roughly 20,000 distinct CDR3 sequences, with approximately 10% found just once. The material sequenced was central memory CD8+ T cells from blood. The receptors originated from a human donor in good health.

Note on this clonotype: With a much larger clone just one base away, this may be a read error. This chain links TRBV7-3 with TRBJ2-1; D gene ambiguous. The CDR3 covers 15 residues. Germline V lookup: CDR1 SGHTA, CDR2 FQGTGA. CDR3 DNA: TGTGCCAGCAGCTATAACCGGGCCGGGCGCAATGAGCAGTTATTC. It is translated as CASSYNRAGRNEQLF.

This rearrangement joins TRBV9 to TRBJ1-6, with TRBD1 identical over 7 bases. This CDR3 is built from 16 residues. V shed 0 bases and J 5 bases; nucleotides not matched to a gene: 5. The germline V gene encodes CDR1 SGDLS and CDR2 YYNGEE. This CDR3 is CASSVAAGQNNSPLHF. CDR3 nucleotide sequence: TGTGCCAGCAGCGTAGCGGCGGGACAGAATAATTCACCCCTCCACTTT.

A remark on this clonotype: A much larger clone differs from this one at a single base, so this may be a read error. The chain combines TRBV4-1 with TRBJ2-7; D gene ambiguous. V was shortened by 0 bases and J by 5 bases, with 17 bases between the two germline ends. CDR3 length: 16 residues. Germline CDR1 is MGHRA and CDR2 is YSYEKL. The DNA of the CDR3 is TGCGCCAGCAGCCAAGATTCCGAGGATATGGGTGACGAGCAGTACTTC. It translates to CASSQDSEDMGDEQYF.

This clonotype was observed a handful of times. CDR3 sequence reads: CASSQELSHRGYTF. CDR3 coding DNA: TGTGCCAGCAGCCAAGAGCTATCCCACCGAGGCTACACCTTC. The chain combines TRBV3-1 with TRBJ1-2; no definite D call. V was pared by 0 bases and J by 8 bases, with 13 bases between. This CDR3 is built from 14 residues. Germline V gene data show CDR1 as LGHDT and CDR2 as YNNKEL (reference sequence).

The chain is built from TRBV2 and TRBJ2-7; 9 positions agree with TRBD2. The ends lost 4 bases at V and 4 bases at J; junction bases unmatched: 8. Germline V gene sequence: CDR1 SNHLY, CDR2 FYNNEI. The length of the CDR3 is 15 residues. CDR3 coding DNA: TGTGCCAGCAGTGTAGGGACTAGCCTGCTGTACGAGCAGTACTTC. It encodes CASSVGTSLLYEQYF.

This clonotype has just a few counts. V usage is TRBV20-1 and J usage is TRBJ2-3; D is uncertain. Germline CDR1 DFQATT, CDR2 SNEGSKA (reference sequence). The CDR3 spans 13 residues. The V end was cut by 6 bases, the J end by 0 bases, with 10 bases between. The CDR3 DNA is TGCAGTGCCATCGGGCCTAGCACAGATACGCAGTATTTT. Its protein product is CSAIGPSTDTQYF.

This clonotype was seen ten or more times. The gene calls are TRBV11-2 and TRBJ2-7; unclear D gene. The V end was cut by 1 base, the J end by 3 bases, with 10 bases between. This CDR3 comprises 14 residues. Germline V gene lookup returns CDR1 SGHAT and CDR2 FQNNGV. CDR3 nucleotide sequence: TGTGCCAGCAGCTTAGCCCGGAGCCGCTACGAGCAGTACTTC. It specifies CASSLARSRYEQYF.

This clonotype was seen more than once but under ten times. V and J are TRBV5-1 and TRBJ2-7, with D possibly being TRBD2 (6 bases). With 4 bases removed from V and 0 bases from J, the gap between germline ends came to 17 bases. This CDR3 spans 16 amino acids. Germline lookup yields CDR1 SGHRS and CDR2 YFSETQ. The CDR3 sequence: CASSPGSRSASYEQYF. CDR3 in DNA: TGCGCCAGCAGCCCCGGGAGCAGGTCCGCCTCCTACGAGCAGTACTTC.

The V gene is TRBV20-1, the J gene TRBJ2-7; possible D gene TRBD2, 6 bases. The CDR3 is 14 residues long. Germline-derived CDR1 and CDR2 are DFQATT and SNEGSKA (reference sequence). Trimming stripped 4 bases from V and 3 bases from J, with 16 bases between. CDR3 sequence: CSAKDSQRVYEQYF. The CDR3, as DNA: TGCAGTGCTAAGGACTCCCAGCGGGTCTACGAGCAGTACTTC.

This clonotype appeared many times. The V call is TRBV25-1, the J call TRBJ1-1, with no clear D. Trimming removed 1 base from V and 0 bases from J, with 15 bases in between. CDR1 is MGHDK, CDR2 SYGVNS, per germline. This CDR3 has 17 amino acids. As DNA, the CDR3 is TGTGCCAGCAGTGAATTAGGGAGCGGTCTCTTGAACACTGAAGCTTTCTTT. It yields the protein CASSELGSGLLNTEAFF.

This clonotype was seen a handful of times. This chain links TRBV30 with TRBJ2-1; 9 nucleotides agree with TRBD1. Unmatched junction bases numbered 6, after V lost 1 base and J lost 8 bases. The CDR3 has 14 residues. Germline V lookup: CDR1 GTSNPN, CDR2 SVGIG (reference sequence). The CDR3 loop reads CAWSGGQGGDEQFF. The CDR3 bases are TGTGCCTGGAGTGGGGGACAGGGAGGCGATGAGCAGTTCTTC.